This T cell receptor beta chain emerged from a study of cytomegalovirus exposure and HLA in healthy donors. Broader study findings: Among donors in an Asian-associated ancestry cluster, a later analysis reportedly found fewer N-insertions than the approximately 700-donor mean. With further analysis later on, most CMV-associated TCR beta chains appeared HLA-restricted.

Turning to this clone: What it binds is unknown.

Use of 60 Vbeta and 13 Jbeta primers characterized the PCR. Method: immunoSEQ multiplex PCR; TCRdb's copy keeps in-frame clones and lacks some. Of about 210,000 clones in the sample, 65% to 85% were seen once. The CDR3 covers 13 residues. V gave up 1 base and J gave up 8 bases, with 9 bases separating them. Per the germline V gene, CDR1 is SGHTA and CDR2 is FQGNSA. The sequenced sample consisted of PBMCs. The rearrangement links TRBV7-2 to TRBJ2-1; D remains ambiguous. The receptor comes from a man aged 40-49 years in good health and CMV-seropositive. The CDR3, as DNA: TGTGCCAGCAGCTTAGTGTTCCGTCATGAGCAGTTCTTC. Protein product: CASSLVFRHEQFF.